What follows is one T cell receptor (beta chain) and its context. Its antigen is currently unknown. This CDR3 has 15 residues. Germline loops: CDR1 SGHTA, CDR2 FQGTGA. The V gene end was trimmed by 5 bases and the J gene end by 6 bases; junction bases not matched to a gene: 2. Sequencing was performed with immunoSEQ multiplex PCR; in TCRdb, only in-frame clones are kept and a portion is missing. The sample consists of some 130,000 clones, approximately 82% of them appearing once. It was the approximately 120-subject validation cohort, separate from the approximately 700-subject first cohort, to which the donors belonged. This specimen belongs to a study of cytomegalovirus exposure and HLA in healthy donors. Broader study findings: TCR beta chains numbering some 150 were designated cytomegalovirus-associated.

The TCR was taken from a man under 40 in good health and CMV-seropositive. Sequencing was performed on PBMCs. This chain links TRBV7-3 with TRBJ2-1; 15 bases match TRBD2. This CDR3 reads CASSPGLAGGNEQFF. The CDR3 coding sequence is TGTGCCAGCAGCCCGGGACTAGCGGGAGGCAATGAGCAGTTCTTC. Based on the CDR3 plus reference TRBV7-3 and TRBJ2-1, the full variable domain is GAGVSQTPSNKVTEKGKYVELRCDPISGHTALYWYRQSLGQGPEFLIYFQGTGAADDSGLPNDRFFAVRPEGSVSTLKIQRTERGDSAVYLCASSPGLAGGNEQFFGPGTRLTVL.